This is a list of T cell receptor beta chains from one sample in a study of T cell changes during pregnancy in multiple sclerosis. Clones were sequenced by immunoSEQ multiplex PCR, and TCRdb holds only the in-frame ones, with some missing. The sample carries about 36,000 clones, 90% to 95% recorded once. Source: CD4+ T cells from peripheral blood mononuclear cells, taken in the second trimester of pregnancy. The receptors derive from a female donor in good health, enrolled as a control in a pregnancy study. CDR3s include the opening cysteine and the closing phenylalanine or tryptophan. A D gene is named only where the DNA matches it firmly. Size tells how often a clone was seen (once, few, many) or the class of an expanded clone, and some rows leave it out.

D	V	J	size	length	DNA	CDR3
TRBD1	TRBV18	TRBJ1-6	.	17	TGTGCCAGCTCTCAGGGACAGGTTCCCTCCTATAATTCACCCCTCCACTTT	CASSQGQVPSYNSPLHF
TRBD1	TRBV7-7	TRBJ1-4	.	15	TGTGCTAGCAGCTCGGCGACAGGGCCTAATGAAAAACTGTTTTTT	CASSSATGPNEKLFF
.	TRBV7-9	TRBJ2-2	once	13	TGTGCCAGCAGCTTCGCAGGAACCGGGGAGCTGTTTTTT	CASSFAGTGELFF
.	TRBV5-1	TRBJ1-4	.	15	TGCGCCAGCAGCGCCCGAGCGGGGACTAATGAAAAACTGTTTTTT	CASSARAGTNEKLFF
.	TRBV5-1	TRBJ1-3	.	15	TGCGCCAGCTCTACCAACCGAGACTCTGGAAACACCATATATTTT	CASSTNRDSGNTIYF
TRBD2	TRBV27	TRBJ2-3	.	17	TGTGCCAGCACCCCTTTCGTAGCGGGAGCTAACACAGATACGCAGTATTTT	CASTPFVAGANTDTQYF
.	TRBV15	TRBJ1-1	.	12	TGTGCCACCAGCAAACGAGGGACTGAAGCTTTCTTT	CATSKRGTEAFF
.	TRBV7-9	TRBJ1-5	medium-sized	14	TGTGCCAGCAGCCCACAGGGTAGCAATCAGCCCCAGCATTTT	CASSPQGSNQPQHF
TRBD2	TRBV18	TRBJ2-1	.	16	TGTGCCAGCTCACCAGGGCCTAGCGGGGCGTACAATGAGCAGTTCTTC	CASSPGPSGAYNEQFF
.	TRBV7-2	TRBJ1-1	.	15	TGTGCCAGCAGCTTAGCGGCAGGGTCGGCGACTGAAGCTTTCTTT	CASSLAAGSATEAFF
.	TRBV5-1	TRBJ2-1	.	14	TGCGCCAGCAGCTATACGAGCTCCTACAATGAGCAGTTCTTC	CASSYTSSYNEQFF
TRBD1	TRBV28	TRBJ1-3	once	16	TGTGCCAGCACCCCCTCCGGGACAGGGGCTGGAAACACCATATATTTT	CASTPSGTGAGNTIYF
.	TRBV6-5	TRBJ2-7	.	15	TGTGCCAGCAGTACCAACTTACTCACTACCTACGAGCAGTACTTC	CASSTNLLTTYEQYF
TRBD2	TRBV11-2	TRBJ2-1	.	16	TGTGCCAGCAGCTTAGTTGGGACTAGCGGCTACAATGAGCAGTTCTTC	CASSLVGTSGYNEQFF
TRBD1	TRBV19	TRBJ1-3	.	16	TGTGCCAGTAGTACTTGGACAGGGGGCGTTGGAAACACCATATATTTT	CASSTWTGGVGNTIYF
.	TRBV18	TRBJ1-1	once	15	TGTGCCAGCTCACCACGGCGGGGAGAGAACACTGAAGCTTTCTTT	CASSPRRGENTEAFF
.	TRBV5-4	TRBJ2-6	.	15	TGTGCCAGCAGCGCCAGATTGTCTGGGGCCAACGTCCTGACTTTC	CASSARLSGANVLTF
TRBD1	TRBV12-5	TRBJ2-2	.	15	TGTGCTAGTGGTTTTGTGGGACAGCTAACCGGGGAGCTGTTTTTT	CASGFVGQLTGELFF
TRBD1	TRBV6-1	TRBJ1-4	.	14	TGTGCCAGCAGACGGGGACAGGGAGATGAAAAACTGTTTTTT	CASRRGQGDEKLFF
.	TRBV19	TRBJ1-5	once	15	TGTGCCAGTAGTGTAACAGGGTATGGCAATCAGCCCCAGCATTTT	CASSVTGYGNQPQHF
.	TRBV5-1	TRBJ1-6	few	12	TGCGCCAGCAGCCAAAATAATTCACCCCTCCACTTT	CASSQNNSPLHF
TRBD1	TRBV11-1	TRBJ2-6	.	16	TGTGCCAGCTCCAACTCAGGACAGGCTGGGGCCAACGTCCTGACTTTC	CASSNSGQAGANVLTF
TRBD2	TRBV7-2	TRBJ2-5	.	18	TGTGCCAGCAGCATCGGGACTAGCGGGGGGGCAGTAAGAGAGACCCAGTACTTC	CASSIGTSGGAVRETQYF
TRBD1	TRBV10-2	TRBJ2-2	.	16	TGCGCCAGCAGGAACGGCGGGACAGGCCTGACCGGGGAGCTGTTTTTT	CASRNGGTGLTGELFF
TRBD1	TRBV5-1	TRBJ1-1	.	14	TGCGCCAGCATTCGGGACAGCTCAAACACTGAAGCTTTCTTT	CASIRDSSNTEAFF
.	TRBV11-3	TRBJ2-3	.	15	TGTGCCAGCAGTCCACAGGGTGGGGAGACAGATACGCAGTATTTT	CASSPQGGETDTQYF
.	TRBV5-4	TRBJ2-5	.	15	TGTGCCAGCAGCTTGGGTAATGCGGGACAAGAGACCCAGTACTTC	CASSLGNAGQETQYF
.	TRBV19	TRBJ1-1	.	14	TGTGCCAGTAACGGAGGGGGGAGGGTCACTGAAGCTTTCTTT	CASNGGGRVTEAFF
TRBD1	TRBV7-6	TRBJ1-1	.	14	TGTGCCAGCAGCCCAGGGGGCTTGGACACTGAAGCTTTCTTT	CASSPGGLDTEAFF
TRBD1	TRBV7-9	TRBJ1-1	.	12	TGTGCCAGCAGCCTACAGGGGGGTGAAGCTTTCTTT	CASSLQGGEAFF
.	TRBV11-2	TRBJ2-4	.	13	TGTGCCAGCAGCGTGGGGCAGAAAAACATTCAGTACTTC	CASSVGQKNIQYF
TRBD1	TRBV18	TRBJ1-1	.	17	TGTGCCAGCTCACCAGAGACAGGGTCGCTTGGAAAAACTGAAGCTTTCTTT	CASSPETGSLGKTEAFF
.	TRBV5-4	TRBJ2-2	.	13	TGTGCCAGCAGCTCCGCGAACACCGGGGAGCTGTTTTTT	CASSSANTGELFF
TRBD1	TRBV29-1	TRBJ1-4	.	15	TGCAGCGTTACAACCTCTGGACAGGCTAATGAAAAACTGTTTTTT	CSVTTSGQANEKLFF
.	TRBV14	TRBJ1-6	.	15	TGTGCCAGCAGCCAAGGGCAGGGGAAAAATTCACCCCTCCACTTT	CASSQGQGKNSPLHF
TRBD1	TRBV6-6	TRBJ1-1	.	15	TGTGCCACCGGACCAGCGGACAGGATGAACACTGAAGCTTTCTTT	CATGPADRMNTEAFF
.	TRBV7-2	TRBJ2-3	.	14	TGTGCCAGCAGCTCGGGAGCCACCCCCCATACGCAGTATTTT	CASSSGATPHTQYF
TRBD1	TRBV19	TRBJ2-1	.	13	TGTGCCAGTAGCAGGGACAGGGGAAATGAGCAGTTCTTC	CASSRDRGNEQFF
TRBD2	TRBV27	TRBJ2-1	.	17	TGTGCCAGCAGTTCCGGGACTAGCGGGAGGATGTACAATGAGCAGTTCTTC	CASSSGTSGRMYNEQFF